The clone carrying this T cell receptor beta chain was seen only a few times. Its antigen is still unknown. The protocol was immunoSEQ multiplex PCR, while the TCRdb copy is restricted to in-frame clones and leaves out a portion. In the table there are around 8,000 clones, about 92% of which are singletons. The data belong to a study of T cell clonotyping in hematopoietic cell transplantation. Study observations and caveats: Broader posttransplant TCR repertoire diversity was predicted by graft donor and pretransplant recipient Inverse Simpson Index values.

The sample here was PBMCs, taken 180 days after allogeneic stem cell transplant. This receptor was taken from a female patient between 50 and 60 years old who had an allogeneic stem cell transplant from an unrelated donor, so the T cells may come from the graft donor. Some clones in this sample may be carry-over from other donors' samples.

Here the CDR3 reads CASSYLGGTGKAQYF. CDR3 DNA: TGTGCCAGCAGTTACCTGGGAGGGACCGGGAAGGCGCAGTATTTT. The J gene is TRBJ2-3, the V gene TRBV6-6; 7 nucleotides align to TRBD2. From germline, CDR1 is MNHNY and CDR2 SVGAGI (reference sequence). The CDR3 has 15 amino acids. V shed 2 bases, J shed 10 bases, and the junction held 12 bases outside the gene matches.